Listed here are 19 T cell receptor beta chains from one sample, sequenced in a study of blood T cell repertoires in COVID-19. TCRdb's table, derived via immunoSEQ multiplex PCR, lists solely in-frame clones and lacks some. The sample has over 85,000 clones, less than 90% seen once. The sequenced sample consisted of peripheral blood. The receptors were sampled from a woman over 75 with acute or convalescent COVID-19.

This clone was seen many times. The rearrangement joins TRBV2 to TRBJ2-5; D remains ambiguous. Germline V gene lookup returns CDR1 SNHLY and CDR2 FYNNEI. V was trimmed by 3 bases and J by 3 bases, leaving 8 bases between them. The CDR3 totals 13 residues. The CDR3 DNA sequence: TGTGCCAGCAGTGATAGCTTAGAAGAGACCCAGTACTTC. It is translated as CASSDSLEETQYF.

In DNA form, the CDR3 reads TGTGCCAGCAGTTCCTATACAGATACGCAGTATTTT. It encodes CASSSYTDTQYF. V is TRBV28 and J is TRBJ2-3; D unclear. CDR3 size: 12 residues. Germline V gives CDR1 MDHEN, CDR2 SYDVKM. The ends were cut back, 4 bases at V and 3 bases at J, with 5 bases in the middle. Full variable domain (rest looked up from reference TRBV28 and TRBJ2-3): DVKVTQSSRYLVKRTGEKVFLECVQDMDHENMFWYRQDPGLGLRLIYFSYDVKMKEKGDIPEGYSVSREKKERFSLILESASTNQTSMYLCASSSYTDTQYFGPGTRLTVL.

The sample holds a few counts of this clone. The same CDR3 also results from other DNA sequences found in this sample. The chain carries TRBV18 and TRBJ1-2, with 8 bases aligning to TRBD1. Germline V gene lookup returns CDR1 KGHSH and CDR2 LQKENI. V shed 3 bases, J shed 4 bases, and the junction held 4 bases outside the gene matches. This CDR3 comprises 14 residues. The CDR3 spells CASSPGQGSYGYTF. The CDR3 nucleotides read TGTGCCAGCTCACCCGGACAGGGTTCCTATGGCTACACCTTC.

The CDR3 loop is CASSLTDRYNEQFF. The DNA for the CDR3 is TGTGCCAGCAGCTTAACGGACAGATACAATGAGCAGTTCTTC. The rearrangement links TRBV5-5 to TRBJ2-1; a weak D match, TRBD1 (6 bases). V gave up 2 bases and J gave up 4 bases, with 10 bases separating them. The CDR3 is 14 residues long. Germline V gene sequence: CDR1 SGHKS, CDR2 YYEKEE (reference sequence). Supplemented by reference TRBV5-5 and TRBJ2-1, the full variable domain reads DAGVTQSPTHLIKTRGQQVTLRCSPISGHKSVSWYQQVLGQGPQFIFQYYEKEERGRGNFPDRFSARQFPNYSSELNVNALLLGDSALYLCASSLTDRYNEQFFGPGTRLTVL.

The count of this clone is one. V is TRBV6-4 and J is TRBJ2-7, with a possible D match to TRBD1 (5 bases). The V gene lost 7 bases and the J gene lost 2 bases, with 18 bases spanning the gap. The CDR3 has 15 residues. The germline V gene encodes CDR1 MRHNA and CDR2 SNTAGT. The CDR3 is CASTSPQGEAYEQYF. In nucleotides, the CDR3 is TGTGCCAGCACCAGCCCCCAGGGCGAAGCCTACGAGCAGTACTTC.

The chain uses TRBV6-5 and TRBJ1-2, with 8 bases matching TRBD1. The CDR3 has 13 residues. The germline V gene has CDR1 MNHEY and CDR2 SVGAGI. The V and J ends lost 4 bases and 6 bases, in that order; junction bases with no gene match: 4. The CDR3 reads CASSLGQGDGYTF. The CDR3 bases are TGTGCCAGCAGTTTAGGACAGGGCGATGGCTACACCTTC.

The V and J genes are TRBV3-1 (or the pseudogene TRBV3-2) and TRBJ1-2; D is perhaps TRBD1 (5 bases). The V and J ends lost 4 bases and 8 bases respectively, with 20 bases between them. The germline CDR1 and CDR2 sequences are LGHDT and YNNKEL (reference sequence). The CDR3 sequence is 15 residues long. The chain's CDR3 is CASSPQARQREGYTF. The DNA for the CDR3 is TGTGCCAGCAGCCCCCAAGCCCGACAGAGAGAGGGCTACACCTTC.

The chain carries TRBV5-8 and TRBJ2-5; 12 nucleotides match TRBD1. Looked up from germline, CDR1 is SGHTS and CDR2 is YDEGEE. V trimming: 5 bases; J trimming: 5 bases; junction bases outside the gene matches: 7. This CDR3 has 15 residues. Here the CDR3 DNA reads TGTGCCAGCAGACCTGGGACAGGGGGCACGGAGACCCAGTACTTC. This codes for CASRPGTGGTETQYF.

This chain links TRBV5-1 with TRBJ1-6; D perhaps matches TRBD1 (5 bases). This CDR3 has 16 amino acids. The germline V and J ends were trimmed by 1 base and 9 bases, with 17 bases remaining between them. CDR1 is SGHRS, CDR2 YFSETQ, per germline. The CDR3 loop is CASSLTVGGRFSPLHF. CDR3 in DNA: TGCGCCAGCAGCTTGACAGTGGGGGGGAGGTTTTCACCCCTCCACTTT. Complete variable domain (other parts from reference TRBV5-1 and TRBJ1-6): KAGVTQTPRYLIKTRGQQVTLSCSPISGHRSVSWYQQTPGQGLQFLFEYFSETQRNKGNFPGRFSGRQFSNSRSEMNVSTLELGDSALYLCASSLTVGGRFSPLHFGNGTRLTVT.

The chain is built from TRBV2 and TRBJ2-2, with 13 bases matching TRBD2. The germline gives CDR1 SNHLY, CDR2 FYNNEI. V gave up 5 bases and J gave up 7 bases; unmatched junction bases: 7. The CDR3 is 16 amino acids. CDR3: CASSRTSGGIGGELFF. The CDR3 DNA sequence: TGTGCCAGCAGTAGGACTAGCGGGGGTATCGGCGGGGAGCTGTTTTTT.

The gene calls are TRBV11-3 and TRBJ2-2, with D hard to call. Germline V gives CDR1 SGHNT, CDR2 YENEEA. CDR3 size: 13 residues. The germline V and J ends were trimmed by 2 bases and 5 bases, with 6 bases remaining between them. This chain's CDR3 is CASSLRVTGELFF. CDR3 sequence (DNA): TGTGCCAGCAGCTTACGGGTGACCGGGGAGCTGTTTTTT.

The chain recombines TRBV11-2 with TRBJ2-1; no clear D. Germline CDR1 SGHAT, CDR2 FQNNGV. Trimming cost V 6 bases and J 2 bases, with 23 bases left between them. This CDR3 spans 18 amino acids. The CDR3 loop is CASSTPTRTTETYNEQFF. CDR3 bases: TGTGCCAGCAGTACCCCAACGAGAACCACGGAGACCTACAATGAGCAGTTCTTC.

This chain connects TRBV7-3 to TRBJ2-5; 11 nucleotides line up with TRBD2. Looked up from germline, CDR1 is SGHTA and CDR2 is FQGTGA. The CDR3 covers 15 residues. J lost 6 bases, V lost 3 bases, and 6 bases had no gene match. Here the CDR3 reads CASSFSGGAFQTQYF. CDR3 bases: TGTGCCAGCAGCTTTAGCGGGGGGGCCTTCCAGACCCAGTACTTC.

The CDR3, as DNA: TGTGCCAGCAGTGGGCAGGGGGTCAATGAGCAGTTCTTC. Residues: CASSGQGVNEQFF. The chain links TRBV2 to TRBJ2-1; TRBD1 matches 7 bases. There are 13 residues in the CDR3. The germline V gene encodes CDR1 SNHLY and CDR2 FYNNEI. The V gene end was trimmed by 4 bases and the J gene end by 6 bases; junction bases not matched to a gene: 3.

Here the CDR3 DNA reads TGTGCCAGCAGCCCGGGACTAGCGGCGAGCACAGATACGCAGTATTTT. Its translation is CASSPGLAASTDTQYF. This sequence joins TRBV7-9 and TRBJ2-3; 11 bases line up with TRBD2. J was trimmed by 0 bases and V by 5 bases; bases with no gene match: 4. CDR3 size: 16 residues. Germline CDR1 SEHNR, CDR2 FQNEAQ (reference sequence).

CDR3 in DNA: TGTGCCAGCAGATGGACAGGGGGCTCTAACTATGGCTACACCTTC. It encodes CASRWTGGSNYGYTF. The chain couples TRBV6-6 to TRBJ1-2; 11 positions agree with TRBD1. The CDR3 is 15 amino acids. V lost 6 bases to trimming and J lost 0 bases; unmatched junction nucleotides: 3. The germline gives CDR1 MNHNY, CDR2 SVGAGI (reference sequence).

The rearrangement joins TRBV19 to TRBJ1-5; D is possibly TRBD1 (5 bases). The V end lost 7 bases, the J end lost 0 bases, and 16 bases lay between the germline ends. Germline CDR1 and CDR2: LNHDA and SQIVND (reference sequence). The CDR3 has 16 amino acids. The CDR3 nucleotides read TGTGCCAGTATACGGTCTGGGGCCTATAGCAATCAGCCCCAGCATTTT. Protein sequence: CASIRSGAYSNQPQHF.

The chain joins TRBV15 to TRBJ1-5, with D tentatively TRBD1 (5 bases). CDR1 and CDR2 from the germline V gene are LNHNV and YYDKDF (reference sequence). Trimming removed 0 bases from V and 2 bases from J, with 8 bases in between. The CDR3 contains 15 residues. The CDR3 protein is CATSRDKQGNQPQHF. CDR3 DNA sequence: TGTGCCACCAGCAGAGATAAACAGGGCAATCAGCCCCAGCATTTT.

The rearrangement joins TRBV4-2 to TRBJ1-5; 7 bases match TRBD1. After removal of 5 bases from V and 1 base from J, the junction contained 11 bases not matched to a gene. The CDR3 sequence is 17 residues long. Looked up from germline, CDR1 is LGHNA and CDR2 is YNFKEQ. CDR3 residues: CASSVAPGGRSNQPQHF. The CDR3 coding sequence is TGTGCCAGCAGCGTTGCACCAGGGGGGAGAAGCAATCAGCCCCAGCATTTT.